The source of this T cell receptor beta chain is a study of shared clonotypes between healthy human individuals. Concerning this clone itself: Its antigen remains unknown.

Germline V gives CDR1 MDHEN, CDR2 SYDVKM. V was clipped by 3 bases and J by 5 bases, with 8 bases between them. The CDR3 has 13 residues. Several immunoSEQ 96-well plates shared each subset's DNA, each plate a replicate. Profiling relied on immunoSEQ multiplex PCR, and the TCRdb table lists in-frame clones only, not all of them. The table shows more than 900,000 clones, with around 82% occurring only once. General observations from the study: Naive subsets tended to show greater estimated richness than memory subsets. Donor clonotype sharing was expected to depend on sequencing depth. Relative to clonotypes present in all four donors, those not shared had lower generation probabilities.

Sequencing used memory CD4+ T cells from PBMCs. Subset: CD45RA-negative fraction. The chain links TRBV28 to TRBJ2-1; D gene uncertain. The TCR was taken from a man younger than 35 in good health. Some clones in this sample may be carry-over from other donors' samples. The CDR3 loop is CASSFPINNEQFF. The CDR3 DNA reads TGTGCCAGCAGTTTCCCCATAAACAATGAGCAGTTCTTC. Full variable domain (missing parts from reference TRBV28 and TRBJ2-1): DVKVTQSSRYLVKRTGEKVFLECVQDMDHENMFWYRQDPGLGLRLIYFSYDVKMKEKGDIPEGYSVSREKKERFSLILESASTNQTSMYLCASSFPINNEQFFGPGTRLTVL.